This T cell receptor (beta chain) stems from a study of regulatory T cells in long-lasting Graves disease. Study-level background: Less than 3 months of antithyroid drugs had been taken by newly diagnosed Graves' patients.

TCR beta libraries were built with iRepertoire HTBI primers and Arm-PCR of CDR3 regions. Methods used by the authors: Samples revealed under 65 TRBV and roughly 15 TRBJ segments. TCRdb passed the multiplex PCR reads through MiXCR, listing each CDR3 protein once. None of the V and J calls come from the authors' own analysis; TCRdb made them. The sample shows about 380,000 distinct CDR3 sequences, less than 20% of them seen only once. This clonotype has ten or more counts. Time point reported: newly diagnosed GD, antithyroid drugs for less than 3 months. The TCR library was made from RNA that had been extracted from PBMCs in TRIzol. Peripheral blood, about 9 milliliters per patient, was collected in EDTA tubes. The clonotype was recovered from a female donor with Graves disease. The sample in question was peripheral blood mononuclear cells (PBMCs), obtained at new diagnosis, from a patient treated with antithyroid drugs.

CDR3 nucleotide sequence: TGTGCCAGCACCTCGACAGGGCTCAGTGAAAAACTGTTTTTT. Translating gives CASTSTGLSEKLFF. J is TRBJ1-4 and V is TRBV6-1; 7 nucleotides align to TRBD1. J was trimmed by 7 bases and V by 7 bases; bases with no gene match: 9. Per the germline V gene, CDR1 is MNHNS and CDR2 is SASEGT. The CDR3 has 14 residues.